The 2 T cell receptor beta chains below all came from one sample that was sequenced in a study of breast tumors, draining lymph nodes, adjacent tissues (dated by TCRdb to about 2016). The axillary draining lymph nodes of breast cancer patients were the source of the lymph node samples. Library preparation was by multiplex PCR. The sequencer was an Illumina HiSeq 2000. The public reads were reanalyzed by TCRdb: fastp trimming at Q25, MiXCR alignment, in-frame beta chains only. Entries are consolidated by CDR3 protein sequence, retaining the most common genes and DNA. The sample has 200,000 or so distinct CDR3 sequences on record, approximately 33% of them singletons. Of the sample, around 4.5% is held by the ten largest clones. Sequenced: axillary lymph node tissue. The receptors originated from a female donor with breast cancer. Some clones in this sample may be carry-over from other donors' samples.

This clonotype came up many times. The rearrangement uses TRBV6-1 and TRBJ2-7; 14 nucleotides align to TRBD2. V gave up 5 bases and J gave up 7 bases; unmatched junction bases: 4. The CDR3 is made up of 14 amino acids. Germline CDR1 is MNHNS and CDR2 is SASEGT. Here the CDR3 reads CASSTGLAGGEQYF. The CDR3, as DNA: TGTGCCAGCAGTACAGGACTAGCGGGAGGTGAGCAGTACTTC.

This clonotype was seen ten or more times. This rearrangement joins TRBV29-1 to TRBJ2-1; 7 bases agree with TRBD2. With V trimmed by 7 bases and J by 7 bases, 10 bases remained unmatched. Germline loops: CDR1 SQVTM, CDR2 ANQGSEA. This CDR3 is 13 amino acids long. The CDR3 region is CSGGGKRDNEQFF. CDR3 coding DNA: TGCAGCGGGGGGGGGAAGCGGGATAATGAGCAGTTCTTC.